This TCR beta chain was sequenced during a study of shared clonotypes between healthy human individuals. Broader study findings: Naive CD4 clonotype sharing across four donors was approximately 5%.

The method was immunoSEQ multiplex PCR; TCRdb's version includes in-frame clones alone and lacks a portion of them. The table lists 2.3 million or so clones, approximately 95% of them singletons. Remarks on this clone: What it binds is not known.

The clonotype originates from a man between 18 and 35 years old in good health. Some clones in this sample may be carry-over from other donors' samples. Sequencing used naive CD4+ T cells from PBMCs. The sample's subset: CD45RA+ positively selected.

The CDR3 reads CAWSVQLAGTYEQYF. CDR3 DNA: TGTGCCTGGAGTGTACAGCTAGCGGGGACATACGAGCAGTACTTC. This chain connects TRBV30 to TRBJ2-7; the match to TRBD2 covers 9 bases. J lost 4 bases, V lost 0 bases, and 7 bases had no gene match. The CDR3 is 15 amino acids. Germline V CDR1 and CDR2: GTSNPN, SVGIG (reference sequence).